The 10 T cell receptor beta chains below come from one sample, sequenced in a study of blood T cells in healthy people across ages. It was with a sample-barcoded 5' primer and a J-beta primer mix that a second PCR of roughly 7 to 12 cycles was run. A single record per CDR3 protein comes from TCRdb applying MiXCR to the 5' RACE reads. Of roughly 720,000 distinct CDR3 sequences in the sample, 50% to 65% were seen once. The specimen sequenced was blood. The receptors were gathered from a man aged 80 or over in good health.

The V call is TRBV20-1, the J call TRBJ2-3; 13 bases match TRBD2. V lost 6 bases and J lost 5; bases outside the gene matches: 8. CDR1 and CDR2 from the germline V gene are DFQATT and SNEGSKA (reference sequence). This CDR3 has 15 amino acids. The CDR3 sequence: CSAQRTSGRLDTQYF. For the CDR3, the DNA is TGCAGTGCCCAAAGGACTAGCGGGAGATTAGATACGCAGTATTTT.

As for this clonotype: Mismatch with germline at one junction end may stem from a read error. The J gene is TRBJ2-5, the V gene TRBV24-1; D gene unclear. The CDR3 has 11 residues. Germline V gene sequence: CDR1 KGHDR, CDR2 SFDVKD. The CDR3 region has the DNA TGTGCCGCCAGTGACGGATTTGGGCAGTACTTC. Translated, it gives CAASDGFGQYF.

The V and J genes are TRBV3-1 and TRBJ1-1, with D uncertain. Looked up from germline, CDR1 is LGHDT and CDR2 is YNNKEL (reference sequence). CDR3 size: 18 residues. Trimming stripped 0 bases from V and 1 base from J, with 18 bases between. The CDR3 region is CASSQDVSGVAGNTEAFF. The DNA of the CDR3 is TGTGCCAGCAGCCAAGATGTTTCCGGCGTGGCAGGGAACACTGAAGCTTTCTTT.

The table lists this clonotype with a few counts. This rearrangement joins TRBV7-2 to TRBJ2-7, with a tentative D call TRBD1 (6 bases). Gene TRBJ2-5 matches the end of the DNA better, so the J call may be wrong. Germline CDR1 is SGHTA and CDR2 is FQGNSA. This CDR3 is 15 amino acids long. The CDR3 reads CASSLGQRIRETQYF. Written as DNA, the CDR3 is TGTGCCAGCAGCCTTGGACAGAGAATAAGGGAGACCCAGTACTTC.

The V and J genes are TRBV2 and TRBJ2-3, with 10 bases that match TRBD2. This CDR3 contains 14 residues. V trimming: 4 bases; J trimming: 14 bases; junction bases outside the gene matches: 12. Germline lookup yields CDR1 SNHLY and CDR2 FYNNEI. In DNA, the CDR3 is TGTGCCAGCAGTGCACTAGCGGGAACGCAATACGCGTATTTT. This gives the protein CASSALAGTQYAYF.

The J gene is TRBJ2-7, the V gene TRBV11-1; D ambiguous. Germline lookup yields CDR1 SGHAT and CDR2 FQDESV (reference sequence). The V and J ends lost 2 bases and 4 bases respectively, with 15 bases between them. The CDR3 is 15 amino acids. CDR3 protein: CASSLIGSQTYEQYF. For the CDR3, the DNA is TGTGCCAGCAGCTTAATTGGCAGCCAGACGTACGAGCAGTACTTC.

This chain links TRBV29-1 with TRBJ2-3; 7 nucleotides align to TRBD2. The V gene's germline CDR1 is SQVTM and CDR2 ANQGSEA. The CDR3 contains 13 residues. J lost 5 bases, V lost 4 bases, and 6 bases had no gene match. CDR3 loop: CSVVGRVKDTQYF. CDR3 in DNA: TGCAGCGTTGTGGGGAGGGTCAAAGATACGCAGTATTTT.

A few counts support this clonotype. In nucleotides, the CDR3 is TGTGCCAGCAGTGAACGGGGGAGGGAGTATGGCTACACCTTC. Translated: CASSERGREYGYTF. The genes are TRBV6-1 and TRBJ1-2; possibly TRBD1 for D (5 bases). From germline, CDR1 is MNHNS and CDR2 SASEGT. Trimming removed 2 bases from V and 5 bases from J, with 12 bases in between. The CDR3 sequence is 14 residues long.

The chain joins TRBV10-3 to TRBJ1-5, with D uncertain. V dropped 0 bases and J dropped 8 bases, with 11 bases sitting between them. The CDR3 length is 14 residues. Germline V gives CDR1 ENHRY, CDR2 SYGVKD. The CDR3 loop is CAISESTGGKPQHF. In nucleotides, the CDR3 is TGTGCCATCAGTGAGTCGACGGGTGGAAAGCCCCAGCATTTT.

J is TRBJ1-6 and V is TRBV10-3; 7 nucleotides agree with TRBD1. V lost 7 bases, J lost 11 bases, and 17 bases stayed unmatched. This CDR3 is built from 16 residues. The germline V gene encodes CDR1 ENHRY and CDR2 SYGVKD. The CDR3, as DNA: TGTGCCATCATACCACAGGGGACCCTTCGGGGAGCACCCCTCCACTTT. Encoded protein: CAIIPQGTLRGAPLHF.